Sequencing of this T cell receptor (beta chain) was carried out in a study of shared clonotypes between healthy human individuals. In the case of this clone: Additional DNA sequences in this sample encode the identical CDR3.

The CDR3 consists of 14 residues. Germline V CDR1 and CDR2: SGHAT, FQNNGV. J lost 9 bases, V lost 5 bases, and 4 bases had no gene match. Clones were read by immunoSEQ multiplex PCR, and TCRdb kept only the in-frame ones, dropping some. The repertoire holds more than 1.2 million clones, around 98.5% seen once, with approximately 0.38% in the top ten. The chain links TRBV11-2 to TRBJ2-1; 13 bases are shared with TRBD2. The receptor's source is a man aged 25-45 years in good health. What was sequenced was naive CD4+ T cells sorted from blood. Subset given: CD45RA+ positively selected. The CDR3 protein is CASSLGLAGVEQFF. The CDR3 nucleotides read TGTGCCAGCAGCCTCGGACTAGCGGGAGTTGAGCAGTTCTTC.